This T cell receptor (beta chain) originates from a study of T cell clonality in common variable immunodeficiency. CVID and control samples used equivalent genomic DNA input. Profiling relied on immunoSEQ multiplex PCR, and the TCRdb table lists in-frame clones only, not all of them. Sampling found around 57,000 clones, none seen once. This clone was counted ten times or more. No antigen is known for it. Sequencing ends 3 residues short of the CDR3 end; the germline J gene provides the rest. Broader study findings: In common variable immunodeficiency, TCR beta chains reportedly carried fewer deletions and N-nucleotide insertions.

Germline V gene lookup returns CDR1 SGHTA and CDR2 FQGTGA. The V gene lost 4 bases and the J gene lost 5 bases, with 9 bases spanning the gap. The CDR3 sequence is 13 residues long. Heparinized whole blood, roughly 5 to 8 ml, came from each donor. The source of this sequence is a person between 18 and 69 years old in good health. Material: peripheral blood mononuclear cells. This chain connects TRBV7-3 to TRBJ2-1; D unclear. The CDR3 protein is CASSSTPNNEQFF. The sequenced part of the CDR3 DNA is TGTGCCAGCAGCTCAACCCCTAACAATGAG.